This T cell receptor (beta chain) originates from a study of patients with pleural tuberculosis. V lost 3 bases, J lost 2 bases, and 14 bases lay in between. Germline V gene lookup returns CDR1 MDHEN and CDR2 SYDVKM. The CDR3 is 15 residues long. Via MiXCR, TCRdb re-called the reads, giving one row per CDR3 protein. In the table there are 45,000 to 60,000 distinct CDR3 sequences, 7.3% of which are singletons. This clonotype was found many times. This sequence originates from a human donor with pleural tuberculosis. V gene TRBV28 combines with J gene TRBJ2-7, with a weak D call TRBD1 (7 bases). The CDR3 DNA reads TGTGCCAGCAGTTTTGAGACAGGGAGGACCTACGAGCAGTACTTC. This codes for CASSFETGRTYEQYF.